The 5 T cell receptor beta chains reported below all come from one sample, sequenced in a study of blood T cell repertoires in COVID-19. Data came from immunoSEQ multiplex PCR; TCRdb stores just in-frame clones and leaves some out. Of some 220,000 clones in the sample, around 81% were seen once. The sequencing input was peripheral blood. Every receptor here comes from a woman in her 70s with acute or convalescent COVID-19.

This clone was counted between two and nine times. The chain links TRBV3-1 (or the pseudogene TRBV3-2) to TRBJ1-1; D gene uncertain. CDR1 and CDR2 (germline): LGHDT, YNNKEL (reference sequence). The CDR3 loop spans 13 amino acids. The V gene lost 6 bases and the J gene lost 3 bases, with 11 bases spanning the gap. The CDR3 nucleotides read TGTGCCAGCAGTCCTAAATATGACACTGAAGCTTTCTTT. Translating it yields CASSPKYDTEAFF.

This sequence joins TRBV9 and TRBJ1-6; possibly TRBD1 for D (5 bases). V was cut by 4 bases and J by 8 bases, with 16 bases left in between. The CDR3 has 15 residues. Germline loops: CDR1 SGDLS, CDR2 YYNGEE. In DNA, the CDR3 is TGTGCCAGCAGCCCCCAGGACGGGGGGTATTCACCCCTCCACTTT. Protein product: CASSPQDGGYSPLHF.

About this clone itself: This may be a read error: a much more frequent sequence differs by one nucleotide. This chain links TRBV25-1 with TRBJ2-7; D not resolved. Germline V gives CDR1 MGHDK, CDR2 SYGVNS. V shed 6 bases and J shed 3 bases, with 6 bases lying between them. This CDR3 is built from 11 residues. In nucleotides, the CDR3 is TGTGCCAGCAGAGACAACTACGAGCAGTACTTC. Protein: CASRDNYEQYF.

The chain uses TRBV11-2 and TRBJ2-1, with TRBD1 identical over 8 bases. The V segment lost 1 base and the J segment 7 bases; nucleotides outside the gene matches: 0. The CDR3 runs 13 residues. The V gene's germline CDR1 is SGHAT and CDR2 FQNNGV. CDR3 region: CASSLGTGNEQFF. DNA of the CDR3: TGTGCCAGCAGCTTAGGGACAGGGAATGAGCAGTTCTTC.

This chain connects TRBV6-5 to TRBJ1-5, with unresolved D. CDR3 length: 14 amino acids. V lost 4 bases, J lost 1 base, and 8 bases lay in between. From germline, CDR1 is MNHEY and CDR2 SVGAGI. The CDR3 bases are TGTGCCAGCAGTTTGTCAGGAAGCAATCAGCCCCAGCATTTT. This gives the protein CASSLSGSNQPQHF.